A single sample gave rise to the 19 T cell receptor beta chains below, sequenced in a study of blood T cells in healthy people across ages. The use of a sample-barcoded 5' primer and a J-beta primer mix characterized a second PCR of about 7 to 12 cycles. TCRdb re-called the 5' RACE reads with MiXCR, one entry per CDR3 protein. The sample holds roughly 700,000 distinct CDR3 sequences; 20% to 25% are singletons and the top ten take 9.4%. The same data also contributed to another study, on T cells of mothers and their children.

The sequencing sample was made of blood. The receptors originated from a boy between 10 and 17 years old in good health.

The CDR3 DNA reads TGCAGTGCTAGAGATCGAATAGCGGGGGGGCCAGAGACCCAGTACTTC. Amino acid sequence: CSARDRIAGGPETQYF. This chain connects TRBV20-1 to TRBJ2-5, with TRBD2 identical over 11 bases. The CDR3 loop spans 16 amino acids. V was clipped by 0 bases and J by 4 bases; unmatched bases: 7. Germline values: CDR1 DFQATT, CDR2 SNEGSKA (reference sequence).

The rearrangement links TRBV24-1 to TRBJ1-1, with TRBD1 as a possible D gene (5 bases). V was cut by 1 base and J by 4 bases, with 6 bases left in between. CDR3 length: 13 amino acids. Germline CDR1 KGHDR, CDR2 SFDVKD. CDR3 protein: CATSDFQGTEAFF. CDR3 nucleotide sequence: TGTGCCACCAGTGATTTTCAGGGCACTGAAGCTTTCTTT.

There are a few counts of this clonotype. The chain employs TRBV12-3 or TRBV12-4 and TRBJ1-2; 7 bases agree with TRBD1. This CDR3 is built from 15 residues. V lost 4 bases and J lost 11; bases outside the gene matches: 16. The CDR3, as DNA: TGTGCCAGCAGTTCACCCGACAGGGCAGATGCAATATACACCTTC. It specifies CASSSPDRADAIYTF.

This chain links TRBV5-1 with TRBJ2-3, with 9 bases identical to TRBD2. The CDR3 has 16 amino acids. The ends lost 0 bases at V and 5 bases at J; junction bases unmatched: 7. The germline gives CDR1 SGHRS, CDR2 YFSETQ. The CDR3 loop reads CASSLVSGGDVDTQYF. The CDR3 DNA follows: TGCGCCAGCAGCTTGGTTAGCGGGGGAGACGTAGATACGCAGTATTTT.

This clonotype appeared many times. A junction boundary mismatches the germline segment, possibly from a read error. This chain connects TRBV5-1 to TRBJ2-3; perhaps TRBD2 as D (6 bases). Germline CDR1 is SGHRS and CDR2 is YFSETQ. The CDR3 loop spans 14 amino acids. The CDR3 is CASSLTGATDTQYF. CDR3 coding DNA: TGTGCCAGCAGCTTAACGGGAGCCACAGATACGCAGTATTTT. Using reference TRBV5-1 and TRBJ2-3 for the parts outside the CDR3, the full variable domain is KAGVTQTPRYLIKTRGQQVTLSCSPISGHRSVSWYQQTPGQGLQFLFEYFSETQRNKGNFPGRFSGRQFSNSRSEMNVSTLELGDSALYLCASSLTGATDTQYFGPGTRLTVL.

The CDR3 is CSASAGVNEKLFF. In DNA form, the CDR3 reads TGCAGTGCTAGCGCAGGGGTTAATGAAAAACTGTTTTTT. This rearrangement joins TRBV20-1 to TRBJ1-4; D is perhaps TRBD1 (6 bases). The CDR3 consists of 13 residues. V shed 3 bases and J shed 4 bases, with 9 bases lying between them. Per germline, CDR1 DFQATT and CDR2 SNEGSKA (reference sequence).

The chain recombines TRBV6-5 with TRBJ2-5; the D gene is possibly TRBD1 (5 bases). V dropped 4 bases and J dropped 5 bases, with 11 bases sitting between them. Germline V CDR1 and CDR2: MNHEY, SVGAGI. The CDR3 has 13 amino acids. The CDR3 reads CASSWQGWETQYF. The CDR3 region has the DNA TGTGCCAGCAGTTGGCAGGGTTGGGAGACCCAGTACTTC.

This clonotype was counted only a few times. The chain uses TRBV29-1 and TRBJ1-3; D ambiguous. Trimming shortened V by 4 bases and J by 0 bases, and 7 bases separated the two germline ends. Germline V lookup: CDR1 SQVTM, CDR2 ANQGSEA. The CDR3 has 13 amino acids. This chain's CDR3 is CSVAGHSGNTIYF. For the CDR3, the DNA is TGCAGCGTTGCGGGCCACTCTGGAAACACCATATATTTT.

The chain links TRBV2 to TRBJ2-1; a possible D gene is TRBD1 (6 bases). The CDR3 extends over 12 amino acids. The V and J ends lost 2 bases and 10 bases respectively, with 9 bases between them. Germline CDR1 reads SNHLY; CDR2 reads FYNNEI. In nucleotides, the CDR3 is TGTGCCAGCAGTGAATGGGACATAGAGCAGTTCTTC. As protein: CASSEWDIEQFF. Full variable domain (outside the CDR3, taken from reference TRBV2 and TRBJ2-1): EPEVTQTPSHQVTQMGQEVILRCVPISNHLYFYWYRQILGQKVEFLVSFYNNEISEKSEIFDDQFSVERPDGSNFTLKIRSTKLEDSAMYFCASSEWDIEQFFGPGTRLTVL.

The rearrangement links TRBV20-1 to TRBJ2-5; D uncertain. With the DNA end fitting TRBJ2-7 better, the J assignment may be wrong. The CDR3 is 15 amino acids. Germline CDR1 and CDR2: DFQATT and SNEGSKA (reference sequence). CDR3 amino acids: CSARDRNGFPYEQYF. CDR3 in DNA: TGCAGTGCTAGAGATCGAAACGGCTTTCCCTACGAGCAGTACTTC.

Note on this clonotype: The junction departs from the called germline gene at one end, perhaps through a read error. This chain connects TRBV16 to TRBJ1-1; weak D call: TRBD1 (6 bases). Germline-derived CDR1 and CDR2 are KGHSY and FQNENV. This CDR3 is 14 amino acids long. CDR3 sequence reads: CAGSQRTENTEAFF. CDR3 sequence (DNA): TGTGCCGGCAGCCAAAGGACAGAAAACACTGAAGCTTTCTTT.

The V gene is TRBV2, the J gene TRBJ1-2; D unresolved. V was pared by 5 bases and J by 4 bases, with 8 bases between. The CDR3 contains 12 residues. Germline CDR1 and CDR2: SNHLY and FYNNEI. CDR3 DNA: TGTGCCAGCAGTACAAGTATCTATGGCTACACCTTC. Protein product: CASSTSIYGYTF.

This clonotype was counted only a few times. The chain uses TRBV18 and TRBJ2-7; 8 positions match TRBD1. The trim removed 3 bases at V and 4 bases at J, leaving 5 bases unmatched. Per the germline V gene, CDR1 is KGHSH and CDR2 is LQKENI. This CDR3 is 14 amino acids long. The CDR3 DNA reads as TGTGCCAGCTCACCGGACAGGGTCCGTTACGAGCAGTACTTC. Translation gives CASSPDRVRYEQYF.

In its sample, this clonotype was seen a few times. The chain is built from TRBV6-5 and TRBJ2-5; 11 nucleotides agree with TRBD2. The J call may be incorrect, as the DNA end agrees better with TRBJ2-7. The CDR3 has 17 residues. Germline CDR1 MNHEY, CDR2 SVGAGI. For the CDR3, the DNA is TGTGCCAGCAGTCTCGAAGGGGCTAGCGGGGGGTCCTACGAGCAGTACTTC. Protein product: CASSLEGASGGSYEQYF.

This clonotype appeared a few times. This sequence joins TRBV5-6 and TRBJ1-3; possibly TRBD1 for D (5 bases). CDR3 length equals 14 residues. Trimming took 0 bases from V and 4 from J, leaving 8 bases between them. The germline V gene encodes CDR1 SGHDT and CDR2 YYEEEE. The CDR3 coding sequence is TGTGCCAGCAGCTTGGTGGGACGGGGAAACACCATATATTTT. Amino acids: CASSLVGRGNTIYF.

The genes are TRBV12-3 or TRBV12-4 and TRBJ1-6; 7 nucleotides line up with TRBD1. This CDR3 spans 14 amino acids. J lost 7 bases, V lost 6 bases, and 6 bases had no gene match. The CDR3 here is CASRPGGRNSPLHF. In DNA form, the CDR3 reads TGTGCCAGCAGACCAGGGGGGAGGAATTCACCCCTCCACTTT.

This clonotype was seen only a few times. The chain has TRBV20-1 and TRBJ1-3; D is unresolved. The CDR3 consists of 14 residues. V shed 0 bases and J shed 2 bases, with 8 bases lying between them. CDR1 is DFQATT and CDR2 is SNEGSKA in the germline V gene (reference sequence). The CDR3 bases are TGCAGTGCTAGAGAGTCCGGGCCTGGAAACACCATATATTTT. It translates to CSARESGPGNTIYF.

In regard to this clonotype: An end of the junction differs from the germline gene, which may be a read error. The chain has TRBV7-2 and TRBJ1-1; no definite D call. This CDR3 region has 15 residues. Germline V gene data show CDR1 as SGHTA and CDR2 as FQGNSA. CDR3 sequence reads: CASSLVSWGNTEAFF. The CDR3 DNA follows: TGTGCCAGCAGTTTAGTATCCTGGGGGAACACTGAAGCTTTCTTT.

The CDR3 sequence: CASSDVAGDTQYF. CDR3 DNA sequence: TGTGCCAGCAGTGACGTAGCGGGAGATACGCAGTATTTT. V is TRBV2 and J is TRBJ2-3; TRBD2 matches at 7 bases. There are 13 residues in the CDR3. Germline V gives CDR1 SNHLY, CDR2 FYNNEI. Trimming at V came to 3 bases and at J to 5 bases, leaving 2 bases not matched to a gene.